These 32 T cell receptor beta chains originate from one sample sequenced in a study of cytomegalovirus exposure and HLA in healthy donors. Primers for the PCR totalled 60 Vbeta and 13 Jbeta. Assay used: immunoSEQ multiplex PCR; TCRdb lists only in-frame clones, some missing. The sample records approximately 120,000 clones, about three quarters being singletons. The material sequenced was PBMCs. These receptors all stem from a woman aged 60-75 years in good health and CMV-seropositive.

Only one count was recorded for this clone. The V call is TRBV9, the J call TRBJ1-3; D call uncertain. V lost 0 bases and J lost 1, with 11 bases in between. This CDR3 has 16 amino acids. Germline CDR1 SGDLS, CDR2 YYNGEE. The CDR3 loop is CASSVGLSGSGNTIYF. CDR3 nucleotide sequence: TGTGCCAGCAGCGTAGGTCTCAGCGGGTCTGGAAACACCATATATTTT.

On this clone itself: The final CDR3 position lacks the conserved phenylalanine or tryptophan, pointing to a likely read error. This chain joins TRBV14 and TRBJ2-7; TRBD2 is a possible D gene (7 bases). Trimming left V 0 bases short and J 3 bases short, with 12 bases between. Germline CDR1 is SGHDN and CDR2 is FVKESK. CDR3 length: 15 amino acids. The DNA for the CDR3 is TGTGCCAGCAGCCAAGAAGGGCGGGGGCACTACGAGCAGTACCTC. Translation gives CASSQEGRGHYEQYL.

The chain has TRBV11-2 and TRBJ1-1; D unclear. The CDR3 sequence is 12 residues long. Looked up from germline, CDR1 is SGHAT and CDR2 is FQNNGV. V was clipped by 4 bases and J by 11 bases, with 14 bases between them. The CDR3 region has the DNA TGTGCCAGCAGCTACCACGGCGTCGGGGCTTTCTTT. Translating it yields CASSYHGVGAFF.

CDR3 protein: CASSFGQGAAEQYF. CDR3 nucleotides: TGTGCCAGCAGCTTCGGACAGGGGGCGGCCGAGCAGTACTTC. The rearrangement joins TRBV7-9 to TRBJ2-7; 11 nucleotides line up with TRBD1. CDR3 length equals 14 residues. Germline V gene data show CDR1 as SEHNR and CDR2 as FQNEAQ (reference sequence). V gave up 3 bases and J gave up 6 bases; unmatched junction bases: 4.

As concerns this clone: Its ends do not fully match the called genes, so a read error is possible. The chain combines TRBV6-1 with TRBJ2-7, with D perhaps TRBD1 (5 bases). There are 14 residues in the CDR3. Germline V gene data show CDR1 as MNHNS and CDR2 as SASEGT. The CDR3: CASRTWGVSYEQCF. Here the CDR3 DNA reads TGTGCCAGCAGGACATGGGGCGTCTCCTACGAGCAGTGCTTC.

This chain uses TRBV5-4 with TRBJ1-1; TRBD1 is a possible D gene (6 bases). CDR1 is SGHNT and CDR2 is YYREEE in the germline V gene (reference sequence). This CDR3 region has 14 residues. Trimming removed 6 bases from V and 6 bases from J, with 18 bases in between. CDR3 DNA sequence: TGTGCCAGCACCTCAGGGGACGGTTGGCCTGAAGCTTTCTTT. Protein product: CASTSGDGWPEAFF.

The genes are TRBV5-1 and TRBJ2-3; 7 bases match TRBD2. Looked up from germline, CDR1 is SGHRS and CDR2 is YFSETQ. With 4 bases clipped from V and 4 bases from J, the junction kept 3 bases outside the gene matches. This CDR3 has 13 residues. DNA of the CDR3: TGCGCCAGCAGCCGCACTAGCGCAGATACGCAGTATTTT. Translating gives CASSRTSADTQYF.

V is TRBV5-1 and J is TRBJ1-1; possibly TRBD1 for D (5 bases). Germline-derived CDR1 and CDR2 are SGHRS and YFSETQ. The CDR3 runs to 14 residues. V shed 1 base and J shed 0 bases, with 7 bases lying between them. The CDR3 reads CASSLNRMNTEAFF. The CDR3 DNA follows: TGCGCCAGCAGCTTGAACAGGATGAACACTGAAGCTTTCTTT.

This clone appeared a single time. This chain uses TRBV4-3 with TRBJ1-2; D is perhaps TRBD1 (6 bases). Per the germline V gene, CDR1 is LGHNA and CDR2 is YSLEER. Trimming took 1 base from V and 3 from J, leaving 15 bases between them. The CDR3 extends over 16 amino acids. CDR3 DNA: TGCGCCAGCAGCCAAGGCGTGACAGGATTGTACTATGGCTACACCTTC. The encoded protein is CASSQGVTGLYYGYTF.

The chain carries TRBV25-1 and TRBJ1-2; perhaps TRBD1 as D (6 bases). The V end lost 3 bases, the J end lost 0 bases, and 8 bases lay between the germline ends. Germline CDR1 reads MGHDK; CDR2 reads SYGVNS. This CDR3 comprises 14 residues. CDR3 sequence: CASSETGTNYGYTF. The CDR3 DNA sequence: TGTGCCAGCAGTGAGACAGGAACTAACTATGGCTACACCTTC.

In nucleotides, the CDR3 is TGCGCCAGCAGCTTCGCCCCAGCGGGAGGTACGTACAATGAGCAGTTCTTC. This encodes CASSFAPAGGTYNEQFF. The chain recombines TRBV5-1 with TRBJ2-1, with TRBD2 matching over 9 bases. The V gene's germline CDR1 is SGHRS and CDR2 YFSETQ. Losses at the gene ends were 2 bases for V and 4 bases for J; bases not matched to a gene: 10. The CDR3 is 17 amino acids.

This chain links TRBV2 with TRBJ2-1; 7 bases align to TRBD1. CDR3 length: 14 residues. Germline assignment: CDR1 SNHLY and CDR2 FYNNEI. The ends lost 3 bases at V and 4 bases at J; junction bases unmatched: 3. The CDR3 DNA follows: TGTGCCAGCAGTGAGGGACAGAGTTACAATGAGCAGTTCTTC. Translation gives CASSEGQSYNEQFF.

This clone was seen a handful of times. This chain uses TRBV7-2 with TRBJ1-2; a possible D gene is TRBD1 (6 bases). Per germline, CDR1 SGHTA and CDR2 FQGNSA. This CDR3 region has 12 residues. V lost 11 bases and J 4 bases, leaving 14 bases between the germline ends. The CDR3: CAFGGAAYGYTF. The CDR3 DNA reads as TGTGCCTTTGGGGGGGCGGCCTATGGCTACACCTTC.

This clone was observed a handful of times. CDR3 sequence reads: CASSYEHQINSPLHF. The CDR3, as DNA: TGTGCCAGCAGTTACGAGCACCAAATTAATTCACCCCTCCACTTT. The V call is TRBV6-5, the J call TRBJ1-6; D gene unclear. The CDR3 contains 15 residues. Germline-derived CDR1 and CDR2 are MNHEY and SVGAGI. The V gene lost 2 bases and the J gene lost 6 bases, with 11 bases spanning the gap.

This chain connects TRBV30 to TRBJ1-2; 7 positions agree with TRBD1. CDR1 is GTSNPN and CDR2 is SVGIG in the germline V gene (reference sequence). The CDR3 contains 13 residues. Unmatched junction bases numbered 7, after V lost 1 base and J lost 8 bases. This CDR3 is CAWSGQGGGGYTF. The DNA of the CDR3 is TGTGCCTGGAGTGGGCAGGGGGGTGGAGGCTACACCTTC.

This chain connects TRBV13 to TRBJ2-1; 7 bases line up with TRBD2. The trim removed 5 bases at V and 6 bases at J, leaving 7 bases unmatched. Germline values: CDR1 PRHDT, CDR2 FYEKMQ (reference sequence). The CDR3 is made up of 14 amino acids. The CDR3 coding sequence is TGTGCCAGCAGCACTGGACTAGTACCCAATGAGCAGTTCTTC. It is translated as CASSTGLVPNEQFF.

The chain joins TRBV5-4 to TRBJ1-2, with D possibly being TRBD1 (6 bases). Between the trimmed V and J ends, which lost 4 bases and 2 bases, there was a span of 15 bases. From germline, CDR1 is SGHNT and CDR2 YYREEE (reference sequence). The CDR3 contains 15 residues. The CDR3 sequence: CASSGVGQRNYGYTF. CDR3 sequence (DNA): TGTGCCAGCAGCGGAGTCGGACAGAGAAACTATGGCTACACCTTC. Looking up the rest from reference TRBV5-4 and TRBJ1-2 gives the full variable domain: ETGVTQSPTHLIKTRGQQVTLRCSSQSGHNTVSWYQQALGQGPQFIFQYYREEENGRGNFPPRFSGLQFPNYSSELNVNALELDDSALYLCASSGVGQRNYGYTFGSGTRLTVV.

The chain links TRBV30 to TRBJ1-1, with 10 bases that match TRBD1. Germline CDR1 and CDR2: GTSNPN and SVGIG (reference sequence). This CDR3 contains 16 residues. The J segment lost 6 bases and the V segment lost 3 bases, leaving 13 bases of the junction unmatched. The CDR3 DNA sequence: TGTGCCTGGAGGGCCAAGGACAGGGGGTCGGGGGCTGAAGCTTTCTTT. Its protein product is CAWRAKDRGSGAEAFF.

V and J are TRBV7-2 and TRBJ1-1; TRBD1 is a possible D gene (6 bases). Germline CDR1 and CDR2: SGHTA and FQGNSA. CDR3 length equals 15 residues. The V and J ends lost 3 bases and 1 base respectively, with 12 bases between them. CDR3 region: CASSFRGGANTEAFF. DNA of the CDR3: TGTGCCAGCAGCTTCAGGGGCGGAGCGAACACTGAAGCTTTCTTT.

This chain uses TRBV10-3 with TRBJ1-1, with a weak D call TRBD1 (5 bases). This CDR3 spans 16 amino acids. The V and J ends lost 3 bases and 2 bases respectively, with 16 bases between them. CDR1 and CDR2 from the germline V gene are ENHRY and SYGVKD. CDR3 protein: CAISESWWGGNTEAFF. The CDR3 nucleotides are TGTGCCATCAGTGAATCATGGTGGGGGGGAAACACTGAAGCTTTCTTT.

The chain is built from TRBV7-9 and TRBJ1-2, with TRBD1 matching 12 bases. After removal of 6 bases from V and 4 bases from J, the junction contained 12 bases not matched to a gene. The CDR3 has 17 residues. CDR1 is SEHNR and CDR2 is FQNEAQ in the germline V gene (reference sequence). In DNA form, the CDR3 reads TGTGCCAGCAGTCAATGGGGACAGGGGGCGCCTAGCTATGGCTACACCTTC. Residues: CASSQWGQGAPSYGYTF.

The CDR3 DNA is TGCGCCAGCAGCCGGGACCCCGAGGGGGTTTCACCCCTCCACTTT. This translates into CASSRDPEGVSPLHF. The V call is TRBV5-1, the J call TRBJ1-6, with D maybe TRBD1 (6 bases). V dropped 4 bases and J dropped 9 bases, with 17 bases sitting between them. Germline CDR1 reads SGHRS; CDR2 reads YFSETQ. CDR3 length: 15 amino acids.

This clone was recorded only once. The chain carries TRBV7-9 and TRBJ2-5; D might be TRBD1 (5 bases). V shed 3 bases and J shed 0 bases, with 11 bases lying between them. CDR1 and CDR2 from the germline V gene are SEHNR and FQNEAQ (reference sequence). The CDR3 has 15 amino acids. The CDR3 protein is CASSFGSGYQETQYF. CDR3 in DNA: TGTGCCAGCAGCTTCGGGTCAGGGTACCAAGAGACCCAGTACTTC.

This chain joins TRBV7-3 and TRBJ1-1, with D unclear. In germline, CDR1 is SGHTA, CDR2 FQGTGA. This CDR3 comprises 13 residues. Trimming removed 5 bases at V and 5 bases at J, with 12 bases between. The chain's CDR3 is CASSAGFSTEAFF. The CDR3, as DNA: TGTGCCAGCAGCGCCGGTTTTAGTACTGAAGCTTTCTTT.

In this sample, this clone turned up once. The J gene is TRBJ1-1, the V gene TRBV30, with 8 nucleotides matching TRBD1. In germline, CDR1 is GTSNPN, CDR2 SVGIG (reference sequence). The V and J ends lost 6 bases and 3 bases, in that order; junction bases with no gene match: 6. There are 13 residues in the CDR3. The DNA for the CDR3 is TGTGCCTGTCGAGGACAGGGCTACACTGAAGCTTTCTTT. Protein sequence: CACRGQGYTEAFF. The complete variable domain, with remaining parts taken from reference TRBV30 and TRBJ1-1, reads SQTIHQWPATLVQPVGSPLSLECTVEGTSNPNLYWYRQAAGRGLQLLFYSVGIGQISSEVPQNLSASRPQDRQFILSSKKLLLSDSGFYLCACRGQGYTEAFFGQGTRLTVV.

As DNA, the CDR3 is TGTGCCAGCATACGCGATACTAATGAAAAACTGTTTTTT. As protein: CASIRDTNEKLFF. This chain uses TRBV2 with TRBJ1-4; D is ambiguous. The length of the CDR3 is 13 residues. Trimming shortened V by 7 bases and J by 2 bases, and 8 bases separated the two germline ends. Germline assignment: CDR1 SNHLY and CDR2 FYNNEI.

The chain joins TRBV6-6 to TRBJ1-4; tentative D call: TRBD1 (5 bases). Germline loops: CDR1 MNHNY, CDR2 SVGAGI (reference sequence). This CDR3 contains 15 residues. The V end lost 0 bases, the J end lost 8 bases, and 13 bases lay between the germline ends. This CDR3 reads CASSYSAGTGEKLFF. In nucleotides, the CDR3 is TGTGCCAGCAGTTACTCCGCAGGAACAGGAGAAAAACTGTTTTTT.

The CDR3 sequence is CASSQASNEKLFF. In DNA form, the CDR3 reads TGTGCCAGCAGCCAAGCCAGTAATGAAAAACTGTTTTTT. The rearrangement joins TRBV4-2 to TRBJ1-4; no clear D gene. Germline lookup yields CDR1 LGHNA and CDR2 YNFKEQ. This CDR3 has 13 amino acids. V was cut by 1 base and J by 4 bases, with 4 bases left in between.

V and J are TRBV7-3 and TRBJ2-7; possible D gene TRBD2, 6 bases. The CDR3 runs to 13 residues. The germline V gene encodes CDR1 SGHTA and CDR2 FQGTGA. V was clipped by 2 bases and J by 3 bases, with 8 bases between them. CDR3 loop: CASSLRRGYEQYF. CDR3 DNA: TGTGCCAGCAGCTTACGGCGGGGCTACGAGCAGTACTTC.

The chain is built from TRBV18 and TRBJ2-7, with D perhaps matching TRBD1 (6 bases). The germline V gene has CDR1 KGHSH and CDR2 LQKENI. V lost 6 bases and J lost 2, with 23 bases in between. This CDR3 region has 17 residues. Here the CDR3 reads CASSPTRVSGVTYEQYF. The CDR3 bases are TGTGCCAGCTCTCCTACCAGGGTTTCAGGGGTAACCTACGAGCAGTACTTC.

V and J are TRBV27 and TRBJ1-1; 7 nucleotides line up with TRBD1. With V trimmed by 6 bases and J by 5 bases, 6 bases remained unmatched. CDR3 length: 13 amino acids. The germline V gene has CDR1 MNHEY and CDR2 SMNVEV (reference sequence). CDR3 protein: CASSPDRVTEAFF. CDR3 DNA sequence: TGTGCCAGCAGCCCTGACAGGGTGACTGAAGCTTTCTTT.

In this sample, this clone turned up once. The chain links TRBV7-6 to TRBJ1-1, with D perhaps matching TRBD1 (5 bases). V gave up 2 bases and J gave up 1 base, with 8 bases separating them. The CDR3 runs to 14 residues. Per the germline V gene, CDR1 is SGHVS and CDR2 is FNYEAQ. The CDR3 DNA is TGTGCCAGCAGCTTAAACCAGGGGAACACTGAAGCTTTCTTT. It specifies CASSLNQGNTEAFF. Combining the CDR3 with reference TRBV7-6 and TRBJ1-1 gives the whole variable domain GAGVSQSPRYKVTKRGQDVALRCDPISGHVSLYWYRQALGQGPEFLTYFNYEAQQDKSGLPNDRFSAERPEGSISTLTIQRTEQRDSAMYRCASSLNQGNTEAFFGQGTRLTVV.